This TCR beta chain was captured in a study of shared clonotypes between healthy human individuals. The study's findings and limits: On the whole, naive subsets had larger estimated richness than memory subsets had.

In regard to this clone: Its specificity is unknown.

A split of CD4+ cells into CD45RA+ naive and CD45RA-negative memory subsets was performed. Germline CDR1 and CDR2: LGHNA and YSLEER. This CDR3 has 18 residues. Between the trimmed V and J ends, which lost 3 bases and 0 bases, there was a span of 19 bases. Clones were read by immunoSEQ multiplex PCR, and TCRdb kept only the in-frame ones, dropping some. The profile shows about 2.4 million clones, around nine tenths of them singletons. The V and J genes are TRBV4-3 and TRBJ2-3; tentatively, D is TRBD1 (6 bases). Sequencing was performed on naive CD4+ T cells sorted from blood. The subset: CD45RA+ positively selected. This receptor was identified in a man aged 18 to 30 in good health. CDR3 loop: CASSQDPTLDSSTDTQYF. In DNA form, the CDR3 reads TGCGCCAGCAGCCAGGACCCGACACTGGACAGCAGCACAGATACGCAGTATTTT.